These 24 T cell receptor beta chains originate from one sample sequenced in a study of cytomegalovirus exposure and HLA in healthy donors. Both 60 Vbeta primers and 13 Jbeta primers went into the PCR. The protocol was immunoSEQ multiplex PCR, while the TCRdb copy is restricted to in-frame clones and leaves out a portion. The sample has 100,000 to 150,000 clones. Material: PBMCs. These TCRs come from a man between 18 and 35 years old in good health and CMV-seronegative.

V usage is TRBV27 and J usage is TRBJ2-5, with TRBD1 as a possible D gene (7 bases). The V gene's germline CDR1 is MNHEY and CDR2 SMNVEV (reference sequence). This CDR3 has 15 residues. V was trimmed by 6 bases and J by 4 bases, leaving 18 bases between them. The CDR3 coding sequence is TGTGCCAGCAGAGGGGGGAGAGGGGGCGGAGAGACCCAGTACTTC. Its translation: CASRGGRGGGETQYF.

The V gene is TRBV19, the J gene TRBJ2-4, with D possibly being TRBD1 (7 bases). CDR3 length: 15 amino acids. In germline, CDR1 is LNHDA, CDR2 SQIVND (reference sequence). Trimming removed 7 bases at V and 6 bases at J, with 19 bases between. The CDR3 loop reads CASIQSRGVGNIQYF. DNA of the CDR3: TGTGCCAGTATTCAATCCAGGGGGGTCGGAAACATTCAGTACTTC.

The rearrangement joins TRBV11-3 to TRBJ2-7, with D tentatively TRBD1 (6 bases). V lost 1 base, J lost 2 bases, and 12 bases lay in between. CDR1 is SGHNT and CDR2 is YENEEA in the germline V gene. The CDR3 length is 15 residues. The CDR3 is CASSLGDTSTYEQYF. Written as DNA, the CDR3 is TGTGCCAGCAGCTTAGGGGACACGTCTACCTACGAGCAGTACTTC.

The chain links TRBV6-1 to TRBJ2-1; 8 bases map to TRBD1. This CDR3 is built from 15 residues. The V gene end was trimmed by 3 bases and the J gene end by 8 bases; junction bases not matched to a gene: 9. Germline CDR1 reads MNHNS; CDR2 reads SASEGT. The CDR3, as DNA: TGTGCCAGCAGTGAGGTGGACAGGGTTGATCATGAGCAGTTCTTC. Translation gives CASSEVDRVDHEQFF.

The rearrangement links TRBV5-4 to TRBJ1-2; D call uncertain. Per the germline V gene, CDR1 is SGHNT and CDR2 is YYREEE (reference sequence). There are 15 residues in the CDR3. V dropped 1 base and J dropped 3 bases, with 13 bases sitting between them. CDR3 bases: TGTGCCAGCAGCTTGAGGAGGCCCGAGCACTATGGCTACACCTTC. Protein: CASSLRRPEHYGYTF. Full variable domain (remainder filled in from reference TRBV5-4 and TRBJ1-2): ETGVTQSPTHLIKTRGQQVTLRCSSQSGHNTVSWYQQALGQGPQFIFQYYREEENGRGNFPPRFSGLQFPNYSSELNVNALELDDSALYLCASSLRRPEHYGYTFGSGTRLTVV.

The chain has TRBV28 and TRBJ1-2; no reliable D call. The CDR3 contains 13 residues. Trimming left V 3 bases short and J 3 bases short, with 8 bases between. Germline CDR1 is MDHEN and CDR2 is SYDVKM. The CDR3 nucleotides are TGTGCCAGCAGTTTTGCCGGGTACTATGGCTACACCTTC. It specifies CASSFAGYYGYTF.

The chain carries TRBV5-4 and TRBJ2-6; 10 positions match TRBD1. The germline CDR1 and CDR2 sequences are SGHNT and YYREEE (reference sequence). V lost 4 bases and J lost 0; bases outside the gene matches: 7. The CDR3 extends over 18 amino acids. CDR3 sequence: CASSDRDRGRSGANVLTF. In DNA, the CDR3 is TGTGCCAGCAGCGACCGGGACAGGGGACGCTCTGGGGCCAACGTCCTGACTTTC.

The chain carries TRBV29-1 and TRBJ1-5; D perhaps matches TRBD1 (5 bases). Deletions cut 4 bases from V and 5 bases from J, with 15 bases between. CDR1 is SQVTM and CDR2 is ANQGSEA in the germline V gene. This CDR3 spans 14 amino acids. The CDR3 protein is CSVARSGEDQPQHF. CDR3 sequence (DNA): TGCAGCGTTGCGCGGTCGGGGGAGGATCAGCCCCAGCATTTT.

The gene calls are TRBV4-3 and TRBJ1-2; maybe TRBD1 (6 bases). The germline CDR1 and CDR2 sequences are LGHNA and YSLEER. The V and J ends lost 1 base and 2 bases respectively, with 8 bases between them. This CDR3 is 14 amino acids long. CDR3 bases: TGCGCCAGCAGCCAAGGACAGGAGAACTATGGCTACACCTTC. This encodes CASSQGQENYGYTF.

The chain is built from TRBV19 and TRBJ1-1, with 7 bases lining up with TRBD1. CDR3 size: 15 residues. V lost 3 bases to trimming and J lost 3 bases; unmatched junction nucleotides: 7. Germline V CDR1 and CDR2: LNHDA, SQIVND (reference sequence). The CDR3 region has the DNA TGTGCCAGTAGTATCACAGGGGTGGGCGACACTGAAGCTTTCTTT. Translation gives CASSITGVGDTEAFF. Full variable domain (missing parts from reference TRBV19 and TRBJ1-1): DGGITQSPKYLFRKEGQNVTLSCEQNLNHDAMYWYRQDPGQGLRLIYYSQIVNDFQKGDIAEGYSVSREKKESFPLTVTSAQKNPTAFYLCASSITGVGDTEAFFGQGTRLTVV.

V and J are TRBV6-1 and TRBJ1-5; TRBD1 is a possible D gene (6 bases). Germline lookup yields CDR1 MNHNS and CDR2 SASEGT. Deletions cut 1 base from V and 6 bases from J, with 16 bases between. There are 16 residues in the CDR3. The CDR3 spells CASSEVIQGARQPQHF. Here the CDR3 DNA reads TGTGCCAGCAGTGAAGTGATACAGGGCGCGCGTCAGCCCCAGCATTTT.

J is TRBJ2-7 and V is TRBV28; 8 nucleotides match TRBD1. Germline lookup yields CDR1 MDHEN and CDR2 SYDVKM. With 3 bases clipped from V and 3 bases from J, the junction kept 7 bases outside the gene matches. The CDR3 is 15 residues long. CDR3 amino acids: CASSLDRDRSYEQYF. The DNA for the CDR3 is TGTGCCAGCAGTTTGGACCGGGACAGGAGCTACGAGCAGTACTTC.

This chain links TRBV10-1 with TRBJ2-3, with TRBD2 matching over 11 bases. J gave up 2 bases and V 6 bases, and 4 bases lay outside the gene matches. Germline V CDR1 and CDR2: WNHNN, SYGVQD (reference sequence). This CDR3 region has 15 residues. The CDR3 region has the DNA TGCGCCAGCAGCCCTAGCGGGAGGTCCACAGATACGCAGTATTTT. It translates to CASSPSGRSTDTQYF.

The chain employs TRBV15 and TRBJ2-4; maybe TRBD1 (5 bases). The V end was cut by 7 bases, the J end by 0 bases, with 16 bases between. CDR1 and CDR2 from the germline V gene are LNHNV and YYDKDF (reference sequence). CDR3 length: 16 residues. CDR3 bases: TGTGCCACCACCTCGGTCGCAGGGAAAGCCAAAAACATTCAGTACTTC. It translates to CATTSVAGKAKNIQYF.

The CDR3 spells CASPTYHGYTF. DNA of the CDR3: TGTGCCAGCCCCACTTACCATGGCTACACCTTC. The chain couples TRBV7-9 to TRBJ1-2; D unclear. Per germline, CDR1 SEHNR and CDR2 FQNEAQ (reference sequence). This CDR3 comprises 11 residues. V lost 8 bases, J lost 6 bases, and 10 bases lay in between.

In regard to this clone: Other DNA sequences in the sample encode the same CDR3. The chain recombines TRBV4-3 with TRBJ2-1, with 9 bases that match TRBD2. The CDR3 extends over 16 amino acids. J was trimmed by 10 bases and V by 3 bases; bases with no gene match: 13. Germline CDR1 LGHNA, CDR2 YSLEER. CDR3 nucleotides: TGCGCCAGCAGCCAGGATAGGCTAGCGGGACTTAGGGAGCAGTTCTTC. Translating it yields CASSQDRLAGLREQFF.

V gene TRBV7-3 combines with J gene TRBJ2-3, with TRBD1 identical over 7 bases. CDR1 is SGHTA and CDR2 is FQGTGA in the germline V gene. V dropped 5 bases and J dropped 2; count of bases not matched to a gene: 13. The CDR3 extends over 17 amino acids. The CDR3 DNA is TGTGCCAGCAGCCCAAACTCCGGGACAGTAAACACAGATACGCAGTATTTT. It translates to CASSPNSGTVNTDTQYF.

The chain couples TRBV6-1 to TRBJ1-2; 8 bases agree with TRBD1. CDR1 MNHNS and CDR2 SASEGT come from the germline V gene. This CDR3 spans 15 amino acids. With 5 bases clipped from V and 5 bases from J, the junction kept 10 bases outside the gene matches. CDR3 region: CASSRPGTGGYGYTF. CDR3 DNA sequence: TGTGCCAGCAGTCGCCCCGGGACAGGAGGGTATGGCTACACCTTC.

The J gene is TRBJ2-7, the V gene TRBV6-5, with unresolved D. V lost 5 bases and J 3 bases, leaving 14 bases between the germline ends. CDR1 and CDR2 (germline): MNHEY, SVGAGI. CDR3 size: 14 residues. The CDR3 loop reads CASSPVTYFYEQYF. CDR3 in DNA: TGTGCCAGCAGTCCAGTGACATATTTCTACGAGCAGTACTTC.

This rearrangement joins TRBV6-1 to TRBJ2-3; 8 bases are a match to TRBD2. The CDR3 consists of 15 residues. The ends lost 4 bases at V and 6 bases at J; junction bases unmatched: 9. CDR1 MNHNS and CDR2 SASEGT come from the germline V gene. The CDR3 DNA reads TGTGCCAGCAGTGGAGCCCCTGGCGGGGGGGATACGCAGTATTTT. This translates into CASSGAPGGGDTQYF.

The chain joins TRBV28 to TRBJ2-5; D gene uncertain. The J call may not be correct, given that the DNA end is closer to TRBJ2-7. Germline CDR1 MDHEN, CDR2 SYDVKM. The CDR3 runs to 11 residues. CDR3 amino acids: CASNSYYEQYF. Here the CDR3 DNA reads TGTGCCAGCAATTCTTACTACGAGCAGTACTTC.

The V gene is TRBV5-1, the J gene TRBJ2-7; TRBD1 agrees at 7 bases. Germline V CDR1 and CDR2: SGHRS, YFSETQ. The CDR3 is made up of 15 amino acids. V lost 4 bases and J lost 1; bases outside the gene matches: 8. DNA of the CDR3: TGCGCCAGCAGCGGGGGACAGCACTATTCCTACGAGCAGTACTTC. This encodes CASSGGQHYSYEQYF. The full variable domain, its missing parts supplied by reference TRBV5-1 and TRBJ2-7, is KAGVTQTPRYLIKTRGQQVTLSCSPISGHRSVSWYQQTPGQGLQFLFEYFSETQRNKGNFPGRFSGRQFSNSRSEMNVSTLELGDSALYLCASSGGQHYSYEQYFGPGTRLTVT.

The V and J genes are TRBV7-3 and TRBJ2-1; 10 nucleotides match TRBD2. Losses at the gene ends were 3 bases for V and 5 bases for J; bases not matched to a gene: 7. Germline loops: CDR1 SGHTA, CDR2 FQGTGA. The CDR3 is made up of 16 amino acids. The CDR3 region has the DNA TGTGCCAGCAGCTTCCGATCTAGCGGGAGAAACAATGAGCAGTTCTTC. It specifies CASSFRSSGRNNEQFF.

V and J are TRBV2 and TRBJ1-5; 7 nucleotides match TRBD1. The germline V gene encodes CDR1 SNHLY and CDR2 FYNNEI. The ends lost 6 bases at V and 4 bases at J; junction bases unmatched: 6. The CDR3 covers 14 residues. Written as DNA, the CDR3 is TGTGCCAGCAGCGGGGACAGCCCAAATCAGCCCCAGCATTTT. Amino acids: CASSGDSPNQPQHF.